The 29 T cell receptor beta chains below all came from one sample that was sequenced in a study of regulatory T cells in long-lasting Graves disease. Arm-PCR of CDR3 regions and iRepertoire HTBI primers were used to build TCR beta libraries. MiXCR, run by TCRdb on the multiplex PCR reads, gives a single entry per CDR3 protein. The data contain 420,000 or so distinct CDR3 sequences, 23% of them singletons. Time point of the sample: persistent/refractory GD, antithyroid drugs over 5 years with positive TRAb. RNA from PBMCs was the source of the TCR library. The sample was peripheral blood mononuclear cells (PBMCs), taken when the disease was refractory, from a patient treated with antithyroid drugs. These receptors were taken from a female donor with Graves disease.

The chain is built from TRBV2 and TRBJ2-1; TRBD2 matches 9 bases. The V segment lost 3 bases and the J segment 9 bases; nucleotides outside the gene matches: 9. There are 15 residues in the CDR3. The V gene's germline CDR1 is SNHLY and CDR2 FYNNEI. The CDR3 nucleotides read TGTGCCAGCAGTGAGGATAGCGGGAGAGGGTTTGAGCAGTTCTTC. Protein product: CASSEDSGRGFEQFF.

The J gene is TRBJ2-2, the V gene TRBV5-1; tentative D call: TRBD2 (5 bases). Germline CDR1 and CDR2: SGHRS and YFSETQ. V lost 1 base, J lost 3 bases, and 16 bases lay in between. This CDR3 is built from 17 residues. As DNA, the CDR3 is TGCGCCAGCAGCTTGAAAAGCGGTCGAAAGGACACCGGGGAGCTGTTTTTT. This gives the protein CASSLKSGRKDTGELFF. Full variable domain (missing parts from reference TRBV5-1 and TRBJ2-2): KAGVTQTPRYLIKTRGQQVTLSCSPISGHRSVSWYQQTPGQGLQFLFEYFSETQRNKGNFPGRFSGRQFSNSRSEMNVSTLELGDSALYLCASSLKSGRKDTGELFFGEGSRLTVL.

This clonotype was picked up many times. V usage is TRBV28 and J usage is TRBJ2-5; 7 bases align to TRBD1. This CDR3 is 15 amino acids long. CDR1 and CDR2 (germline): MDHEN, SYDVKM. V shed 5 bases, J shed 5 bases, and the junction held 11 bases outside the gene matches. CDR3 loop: CASSPFRGSWETQYF. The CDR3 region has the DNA TGTGCCAGCAGTCCATTCAGGGGGAGTTGGGAGACCCAGTACTTC.

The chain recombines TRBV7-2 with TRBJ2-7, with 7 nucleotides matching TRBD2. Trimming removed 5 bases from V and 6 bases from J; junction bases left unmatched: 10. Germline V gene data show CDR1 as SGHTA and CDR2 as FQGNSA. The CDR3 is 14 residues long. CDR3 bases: TGTGCCAGCAGCAGCGGGACCCGTCTGGGCGAGCAGTACTTC. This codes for CASSSGTRLGEQYF.

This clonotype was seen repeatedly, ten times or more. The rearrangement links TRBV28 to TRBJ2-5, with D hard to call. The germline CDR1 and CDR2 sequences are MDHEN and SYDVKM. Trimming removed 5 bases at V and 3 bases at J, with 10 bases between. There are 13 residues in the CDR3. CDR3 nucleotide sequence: TGTGCCAGCAGTCAACACTCTGAAGAGACCCAGTACTTC. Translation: CASSQHSEETQYF.

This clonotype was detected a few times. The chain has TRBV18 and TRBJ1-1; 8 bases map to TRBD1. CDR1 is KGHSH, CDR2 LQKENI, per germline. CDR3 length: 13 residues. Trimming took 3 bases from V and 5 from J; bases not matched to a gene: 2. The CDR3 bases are TGTGCCAGCTCACCCAGGGGGCAGACTGAAGCTTTCTTT. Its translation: CASSPRGQTEAFF.

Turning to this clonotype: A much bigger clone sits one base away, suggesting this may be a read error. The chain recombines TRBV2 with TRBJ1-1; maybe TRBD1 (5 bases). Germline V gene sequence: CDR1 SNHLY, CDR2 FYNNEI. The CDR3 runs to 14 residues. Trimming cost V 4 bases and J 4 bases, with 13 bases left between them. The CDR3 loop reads CASSAPGGSTEAFF. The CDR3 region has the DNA TGTGCCAGCAGTGCTCCGGGGGGGAGCACTGAAGCTTTCTTT.

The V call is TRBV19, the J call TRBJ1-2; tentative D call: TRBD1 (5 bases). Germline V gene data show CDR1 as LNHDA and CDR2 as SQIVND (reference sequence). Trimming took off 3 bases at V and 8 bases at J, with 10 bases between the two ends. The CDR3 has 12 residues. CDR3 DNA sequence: TGTGCCAGTAGTATCCAGGGAAGCGGCTACACCTTC. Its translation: CASSIQGSGYTF.

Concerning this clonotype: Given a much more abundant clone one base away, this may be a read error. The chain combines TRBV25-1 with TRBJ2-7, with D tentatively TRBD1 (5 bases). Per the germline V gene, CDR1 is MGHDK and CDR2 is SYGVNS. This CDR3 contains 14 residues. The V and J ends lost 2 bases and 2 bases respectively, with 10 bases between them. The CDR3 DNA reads TGTGCCAGCAGTGAAAGTCTGGGGCCCTACGAGCAGTACTTC. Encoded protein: CASSESLGPYEQYF.

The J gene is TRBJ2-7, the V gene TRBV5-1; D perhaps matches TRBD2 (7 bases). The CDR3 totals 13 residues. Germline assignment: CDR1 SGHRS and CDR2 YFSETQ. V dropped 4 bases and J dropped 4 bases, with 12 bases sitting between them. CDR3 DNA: TGCGCCAGCAGCAGCGCGGGGGCTTACGAGCAGTACTTC. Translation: CASSSAGAYEQYF.

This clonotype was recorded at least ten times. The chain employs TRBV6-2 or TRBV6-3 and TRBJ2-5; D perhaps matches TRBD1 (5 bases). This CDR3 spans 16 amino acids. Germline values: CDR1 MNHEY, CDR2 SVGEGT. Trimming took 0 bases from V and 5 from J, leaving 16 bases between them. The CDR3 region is CASSYSNEDKPETQYF. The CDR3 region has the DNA TGTGCCAGCAGTTACTCGAATGAGGACAAGCCGGAGACCCAGTACTTC.

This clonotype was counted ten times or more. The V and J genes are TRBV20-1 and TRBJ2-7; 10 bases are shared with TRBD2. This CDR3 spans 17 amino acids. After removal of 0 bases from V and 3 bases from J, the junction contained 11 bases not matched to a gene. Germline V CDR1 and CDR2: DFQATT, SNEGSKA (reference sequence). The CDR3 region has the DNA TGCAGTGCTAGAGATTTGCGGTCTAGCGGGAGTATCTACGAGCAGTACTTC. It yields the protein CSARDLRSSGSIYEQYF.

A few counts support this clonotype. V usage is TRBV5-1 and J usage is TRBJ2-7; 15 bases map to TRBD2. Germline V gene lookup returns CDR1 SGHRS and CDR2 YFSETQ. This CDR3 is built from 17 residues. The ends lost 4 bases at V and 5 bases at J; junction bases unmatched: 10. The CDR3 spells CASSLGLAGGPSNEQYF. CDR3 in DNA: TGCGCCAGCAGCCTCGGACTAGCGGGAGGGCCCTCGAACGAGCAGTACTTC.

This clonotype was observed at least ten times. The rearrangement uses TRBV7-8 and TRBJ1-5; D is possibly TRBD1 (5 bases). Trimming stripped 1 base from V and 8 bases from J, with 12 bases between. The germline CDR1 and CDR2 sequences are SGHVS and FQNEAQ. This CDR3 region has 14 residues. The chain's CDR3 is CASSLGGPPEPQHF. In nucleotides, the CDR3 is TGTGCCAGCAGCTTAGGGGGCCCTCCGGAGCCCCAGCATTTT.

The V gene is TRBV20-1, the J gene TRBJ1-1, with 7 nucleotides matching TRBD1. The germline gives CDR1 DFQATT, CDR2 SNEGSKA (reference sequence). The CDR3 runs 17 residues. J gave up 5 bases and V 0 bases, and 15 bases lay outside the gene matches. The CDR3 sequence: CSARDQSRDSQPTEAFF. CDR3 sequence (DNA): TGCAGTGCTAGAGATCAAAGCCGGGACAGCCAACCGACTGAAGCTTTCTTT.

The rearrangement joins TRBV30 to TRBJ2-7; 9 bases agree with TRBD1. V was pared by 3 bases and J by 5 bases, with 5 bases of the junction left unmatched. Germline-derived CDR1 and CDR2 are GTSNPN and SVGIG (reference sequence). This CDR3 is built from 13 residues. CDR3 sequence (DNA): TGTGCCTGGAGCAGGACAGGGGTAGACGAGCAGTACTTC. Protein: CAWSRTGVDEQYF.

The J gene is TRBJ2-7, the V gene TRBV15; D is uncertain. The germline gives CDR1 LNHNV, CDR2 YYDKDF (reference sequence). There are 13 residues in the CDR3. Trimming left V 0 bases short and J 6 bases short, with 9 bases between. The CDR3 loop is CATSRERVGEQYF. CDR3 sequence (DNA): TGTGCCACCAGCAGAGAAAGGGTCGGCGAGCAGTACTTC.

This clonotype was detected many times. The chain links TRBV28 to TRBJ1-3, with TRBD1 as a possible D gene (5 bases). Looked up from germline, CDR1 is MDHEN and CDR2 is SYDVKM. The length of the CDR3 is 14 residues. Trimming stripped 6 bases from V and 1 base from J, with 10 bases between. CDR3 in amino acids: CASRQTGSGNTIYF. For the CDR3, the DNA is TGTGCCAGCAGGCAAACAGGTTCTGGAAACACCATATATTTT.

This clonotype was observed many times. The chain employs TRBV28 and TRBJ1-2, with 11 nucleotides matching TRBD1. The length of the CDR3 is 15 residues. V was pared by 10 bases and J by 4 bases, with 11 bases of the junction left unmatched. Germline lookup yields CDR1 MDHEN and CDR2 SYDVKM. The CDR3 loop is CATQRGDRGIYGYTF. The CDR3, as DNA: TGTGCCACCCAACGCGGGGACAGGGGGATCTATGGCTACACCTTC.

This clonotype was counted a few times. CDR3 DNA: TGTGCCAGCAGCCCTAGCGGGAGGGGGGTCGTCATTCAGTACTTC. It translates to CASSPSGRGVVIQYF. J is TRBJ2-4 and V is TRBV7-2; 12 nucleotides align to TRBD2. The trim removed 5 bases at V and 9 bases at J, leaving 8 bases unmatched. Looked up from germline, CDR1 is SGHTA and CDR2 is FQGNSA. The CDR3 consists of 15 residues.

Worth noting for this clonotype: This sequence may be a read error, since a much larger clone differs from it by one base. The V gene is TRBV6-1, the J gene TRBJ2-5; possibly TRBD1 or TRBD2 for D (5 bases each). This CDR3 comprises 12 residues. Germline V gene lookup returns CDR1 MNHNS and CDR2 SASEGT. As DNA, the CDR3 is TGTGTCAGCAGCAGGGACCAGCAGACCCAGTACTTC. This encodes CVSSRDQQTQYF.

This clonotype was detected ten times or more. The CDR3: CASRDVAGQGVLNSPLHF. DNA of the CDR3: TGTGCCAGCAGGGACGTAGCCGGACAGGGGGTATTGAATTCACCCCTCCACTTT. This sequence joins TRBV2 and TRBJ1-6, with TRBD1 matching over 10 bases. The V gene end was trimmed by 6 bases and the J gene end by 7 bases; junction bases not matched to a gene: 15. From germline, CDR1 is SNHLY and CDR2 FYNNEI. CDR3 length: 18 residues.

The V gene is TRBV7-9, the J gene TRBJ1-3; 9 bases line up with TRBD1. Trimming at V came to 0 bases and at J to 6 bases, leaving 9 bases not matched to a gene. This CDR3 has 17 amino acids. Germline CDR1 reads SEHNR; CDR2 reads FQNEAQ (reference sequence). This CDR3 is CASSLALRGQGTNTIYF. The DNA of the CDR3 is TGTGCCAGCAGCTTAGCGCTTAGGGGACAGGGCACAAACACCATATATTTT.

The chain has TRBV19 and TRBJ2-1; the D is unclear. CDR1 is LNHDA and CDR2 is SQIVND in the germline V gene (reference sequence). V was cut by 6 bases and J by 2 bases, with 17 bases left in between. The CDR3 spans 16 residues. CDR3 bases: TGTGCCAGTAGCATTTCCTCTAATTTCCCCTACAATGAGCAGTTCTTC. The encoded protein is CASSISSNFPYNEQFF.

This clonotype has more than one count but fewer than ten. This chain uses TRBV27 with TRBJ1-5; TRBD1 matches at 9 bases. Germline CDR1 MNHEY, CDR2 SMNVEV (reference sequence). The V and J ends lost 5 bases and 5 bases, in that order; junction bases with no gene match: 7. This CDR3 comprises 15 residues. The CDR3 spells CASSPNRGPYQPQHF. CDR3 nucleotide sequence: TGTGCCAGCAGTCCGAACAGGGGGCCCTATCAGCCCCAGCATTTT.

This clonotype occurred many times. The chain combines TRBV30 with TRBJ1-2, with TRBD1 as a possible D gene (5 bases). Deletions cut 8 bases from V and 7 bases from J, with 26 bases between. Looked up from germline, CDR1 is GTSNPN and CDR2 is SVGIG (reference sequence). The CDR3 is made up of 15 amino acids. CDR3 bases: TGTGCCGGGCAAAGACCGGGACGGGTAGTAGGTGGCTACACCTTC. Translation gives CAGQRPGRVVGGYTF. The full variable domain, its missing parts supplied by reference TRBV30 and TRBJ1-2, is SQTIHQWPATLVQPVGSPLSLECTVEGTSNPNLYWYRQAAGRGLQLLFYSVGIGQISSEVPQNLSASRPQDRQFILSSKKLLLSDSGFYLCAGQRPGRVVGGYTFGSGTRLTVV.

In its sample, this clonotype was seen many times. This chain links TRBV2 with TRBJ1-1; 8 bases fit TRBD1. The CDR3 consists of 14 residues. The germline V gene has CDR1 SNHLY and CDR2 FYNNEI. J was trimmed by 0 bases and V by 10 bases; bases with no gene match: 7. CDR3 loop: CATGRDRMNTEAFF. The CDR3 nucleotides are TGTGCCACCGGCCGGGACAGGATGAACACTGAAGCTTTCTTT.

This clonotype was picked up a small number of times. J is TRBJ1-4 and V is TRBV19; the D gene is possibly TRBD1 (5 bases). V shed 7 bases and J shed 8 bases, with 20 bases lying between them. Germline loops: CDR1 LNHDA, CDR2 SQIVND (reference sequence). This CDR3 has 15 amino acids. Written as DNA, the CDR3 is TGTGCCAGTACTACTCCCGGGACGAGTGGGGAAAAACTGTTTTTT. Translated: CASTTPGTSGEKLFF.

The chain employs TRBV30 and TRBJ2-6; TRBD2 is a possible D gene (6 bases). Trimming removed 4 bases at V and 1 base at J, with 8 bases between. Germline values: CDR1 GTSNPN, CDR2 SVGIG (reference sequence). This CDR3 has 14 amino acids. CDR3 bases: TGTGCCTGGATGGAGGGTTCTGGGGCCAACGTCCTGACTTTC. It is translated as CAWMEGSGANVLTF.